This T cell receptor (beta chain) was identified during a study of breast tumors, draining lymph nodes, adjacent tissues. Breast cancer patients provided tissue from their axillary draining lymph nodes. Broader study findings: Tumor TCR diversity was below lymph nodes but above nontumor tissue.

Details on this clonotype: Its antigen remains unidentified. This CDR3 is missing its conserved last phenylalanine or tryptophan, likely due to a read error.

This CDR3 is 15 amino acids long. The germline V gene has CDR1 LNHNV and CDR2 YYDKDF (reference sequence). TCRdb re-derived calls from the multiplex PCR reads in MiXCR, one entry per CDR3 protein. The repertoire includes under 350,000 distinct CDR3 sequences, 30% of them detected once, and more than 1% sits in the top ten. This clonotype was obtained from a female donor with breast cancer. Some clones in this sample may be carry-over from other donors' samples. The specimen was axillary lymph node tissue. The V call is TRBV15, the J call TRBJ1-4; D remains ambiguous. The CDR3 is CATSREGQFNGKLFL. CDR3 nucleotide sequence: TGTGCCACCAGCAGAGAAGGGCAGTTTAATGGAAAACTGTTTCTT.